This entry is about one T cell receptor beta chain. These data belong to a study of blood T cell repertoires in COVID-19. CDR3 length: 16 residues. Germline-derived CDR1 and CDR2 are MDHEN and SYDVKM. Deletions cut 6 bases from V and 1 base from J, with 16 bases between. The protocol was immunoSEQ multiplex PCR, while the TCRdb copy is restricted to in-frame clones and leaves out a portion. This table holds roughly 140,000 clones, about four fifths found once. The material sequenced was PBMCs or T cells enriched from blood (not recorded which). The gene calls are TRBV28 and TRBJ2-1, with D maybe TRBD1 (6 bases). The sequence derives from a woman under 30 who had been exposed to COVID-19. The CDR3 region is CASSPPGHLSYNEQFF. In DNA form, the CDR3 reads TGTGCCAGCAGCCCACCGGGACACCTTTCCTACAATGAGCAGTTCTTC.